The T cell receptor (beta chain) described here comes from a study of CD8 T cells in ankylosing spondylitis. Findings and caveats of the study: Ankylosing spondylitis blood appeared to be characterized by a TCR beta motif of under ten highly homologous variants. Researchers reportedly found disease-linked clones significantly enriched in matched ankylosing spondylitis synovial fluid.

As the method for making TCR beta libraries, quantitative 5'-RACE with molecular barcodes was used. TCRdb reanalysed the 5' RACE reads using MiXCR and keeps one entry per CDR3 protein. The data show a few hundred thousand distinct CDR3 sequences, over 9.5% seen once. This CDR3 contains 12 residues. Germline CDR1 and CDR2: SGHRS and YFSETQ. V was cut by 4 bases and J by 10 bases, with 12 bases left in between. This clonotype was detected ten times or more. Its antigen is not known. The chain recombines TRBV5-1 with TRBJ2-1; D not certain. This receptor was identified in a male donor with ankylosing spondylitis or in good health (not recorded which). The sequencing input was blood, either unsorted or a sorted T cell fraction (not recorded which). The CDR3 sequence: CASSPALGEQFF. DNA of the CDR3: TGCGCCAGCAGCCCCGCCCTGGGGGAGCAGTTCTTC.